This TCR beta chain was recorded in a study of T cell repertoires in cytomegalovirus infection (dated by TCRdb to between 2017 and 2020). Turning to the overall study: The peptide stimulations were aimed at well-studied HLA-B-restricted epitopes as well as recently identified HLA-C-restricted CMV epitopes, whose presentation resists viral immunomodulation. Donor HLA type was relevant to the analysis, because carriage of CMV infection together with the matching HLA type was indicated by public TCR beta signatures. Overall study results and their limits: In both this cohort and an independent cohort of under 450 donors, the cumulative frequency of public TCR beta family members distinguished carriers of CMV infection plus the relevant HLA type. The ex vivo response was dominated by HLA-C-restricted CMV-specific TCR beta clonotypes, and the single most frequent clonotype in two of eight donors was supplied by these HLA-C-restricted clonotypes.

Via the germline V gene (reference sequence), CDR1 is SGHKS and CDR2 YYEKEE. Trimming takes 3 bases off V and 6 bases off J; junction bases not matched to a gene: 6. The CDR3, from cysteine to phenylalanine, totals 15 residues. The read is trimmed to its CDR3 DNA, 45 bases read in frame from base 1. Sequenced on an Illumina HiSeq 1500. TCRdb reran the public reads through fastp at Q25 and MiXCR, keeping productive beta chains. Each CDR3 protein gets just one entry, which takes the most common genes and DNA from the rows behind it. This sample has around 500,000 distinct CDR3 sequences in its table, and under 55% of those were observed once. Roughly two fifths of the sample goes to the ten largest clones. A word on this clonotype: No cognate antigen has been identified for it. The record has no base qualities; no much larger clone is one base away.

In light of the paper, this sample's treatment or condition label describes: in vitro stimulation with specific CMV peptide epitopes to enrich CMV-specific T cells. The chain is encoded by TRBV5-5 joined to TRBJ1-4, and TRBD1 matches 9 of the central bases. The sequencing here drew on cultured PBMCs, taken from culture after CMV antigen stimulation. This TCR was sampled from a human donor in good health (CMV status not recorded). Some clones in this sample may be carry-over from other donors' samples. The CDR3: CASSWGTGRYEKLFF. The DNA sequence follows: TGTGCCAGCAGCTGGGGGACAGGGCGGTATGAAAAACTGTTTTTT. The entire variable domain, with the stretches around the CDR3 drawn from the reference TRBV5-5 and TRBJ1-4 proteins, is DAGVTQSPTHLIKTRGQQVTLRCSPISGHKSVSWYQQVLGQGPQFIFQYYEKEERGRGNFPDRFSARQFPNYSSELNVNALLLGDSALYLCASSWGTGRYEKLFFGSGTQLSVL.